A single TCR beta chain is shown here with its context. Its target antigen remains unknown. At one of its ends the junction is not consistent with the germline gene, which may arise from a read error. The donors were healthy, HIV-negative adults who had no recently reported acute infections or vaccinations. All donors were Caucasian adults living in Nashville, Tennessee, USA. CD8 memory samples were composed of magnetically selected CD45RO+ cells combined with CCR7-negative CD45RA+ effector memory (TemRA) cells. After blood collection by leukapheresis, PBMCs were isolated using Ficoll-Histopaque density gradient centrifugation and then cryopreserved in the vapor phase of liquid nitrogen. Analytical flow cytometry was used to check the purity and quantity of each magnetically sorted T cell population. From each sorted fraction, genomic DNA was isolated and quantified by UV absorbance on a Nanodrop 2000c.

Using the deep immunoSEQ assay, multiplex PCR amplified TCR CDR3 regions from genomic DNA. Extracted genomic DNA from each cell subset was spread evenly across all wells of several immunoSEQ 96-well plates, with each plate serving as a replicate. For sorted subsets, around 200 ng genomic DNA, equal to 25,000 to 35,000 T cell genomes, was loaded into each replicate PCR. Purified libraries were quantified with a Qubit 3.0 fluorometer, sized on a Bioanalyzer 2100, and re-quantified with the KAPA Library Quantification kit. Each immunoSEQ 96-well plate was sequenced on its own single-read 150-cycle Illumina NextSeq 550 flow cell. As for the authors' bioinformatics: Because the immunoSEQ output held only junctional sequences and lacked quality scores, the filtering could not match the filtering applied to full-length reads. To assign V/J genes and CDR3, sequences were annotated using PyIR, a Python wrapper for IgBLAST v1.9, with IMGT germline references. Reads were filtered out if the reads had weak V/J assignments (E-value above 1e-6), no CDR3, stop codons, out-of-frame junctions, or ambiguous translated residues. V3J clonotypes were defined as sequences sharing an identical inferred V gene, J gene, and CDR3 amino acid sequence. Percentage overlap between repertoires was computed as shared unique clonotypes divided by the size of the smaller repertoire. Three approaches were used to assess repertoire richness: RTK rarefaction, the Chao1 estimator, and Recon v2.1 estimates of unobserved clonotypes. For all TCRbeta clonotypes obtained by the gDNA method from a few donors, generation probabilities were computed with OLGA. TCRdb re-hosts the immuneACCESS table, in-frame sequences only. Its copies lack some clones; in the studies checked, an unresolved V gene accounts for under half of them, and the cause for the rest is not known. Clonal size and the V and J genes are those of that table, whereas D and trimming came from the DNA. For this sample the table gives around 300,000 clones, of which around nine tenths were detected only once. In total, the top ten clones hold 15% to 20% of the sample.

This sample stems from a study of shared clonotypes between healthy human individuals (dated by TCRdb to 2020 to 2021). A note on the overall study: The cohort comprised two women and a few men aged 18 to 49 years. Blood TCR repertoires of a handful of healthy adults were deeply sequenced to estimate repertoire size and the extent of clonotype sharing between individuals. Per donor, three plates each were used for CD4 naive and CD4 memory, two for CD8 naive, and one for CD8 memory. To increase sequencing depth and limit assay-specific biases, different laboratories used diverse techniques to prepare libraries and sequence TCR repertoires. Per donor, leukapheresis produced somewhere between about 0.85 and 9.5 billion PBMCs. What the study reported, not specific to this receptor: Naive subsets generally had larger estimated clonotype richness than memory subsets. Sharing across several donors was observed for around 5% of naive CD4, 3% to 3.5% of naive CD8, 2% to 2.5% of memory CD4, and around 0.44% of memory CD8 clonotypes. Clonotypes shared by all four sorted-subset donors showed higher generation probabilities than non-shared clonotypes. Sampling was limited to blood, and TCR repertoires in tissue likely differ from TCR repertoires in blood. Even with the large sequencing depth, rarefaction of the sorted-subset datasets indicated that sequencing was incomplete. Based on pairwise subsampling, the degree of clonotype sharing among donors was expected to be affected by sequencing depth. Because the study included a small number of donors, the genetic and exposure-history diversity represented was limited.

Taken from the germline V gene, the CDR1 and CDR2 loops are WSHSY and SAAADI. The CDR3 measures 16 amino acids from cysteine to phenylalanine. Of all the DNA, just the CDR3 is kept, 48 bases in frame from base 1. Sequenced sample: memory CD8+ T cells sorted from blood. Sample cell subset or site, as interpreted from the label and publication: CD45RO+ cells pooled with CCR7-negative TemRA cells. The sequence links TRBV10-2 to TRBJ2-7; the central 9 bases match TRBD1. The sequence came from a man between 18 and 35 years old in good health. CDR3 protein: CASTEADRGASYEQYF. The DNA reads TGCGCCAGCACTGAGGCCGACAGGGGGGCGTCCTACGAGCAGTACTTC.